These 8 T cell receptor beta chains were all obtained from the same sample, sequenced in a study of regulatory T cells in long-lasting Graves disease. HTBI primers from iRepertoire and Arm-PCR of CDR3 regions yielded the TCR beta libraries. Each CDR3 protein gets one entry after TCRdb re-called the multiplex PCR reads with MiXCR. The sample lists more than 450,000 distinct CDR3 sequences; around 12% were seen once. Documented time point: newly diagnosed GD, antithyroid drugs for less than 3 months. The TCR library was made from RNA that had been extracted from PBMCs in TRIzol. This same sample was also part of a study on T cells in Graves' hyperthyroidism and ophthalmopathy.

Sequences were derived from peripheral blood mononuclear cells (PBMCs), sampled at new diagnosis, from a patient treated with antithyroid drugs. Receptors were obtained from a woman in her thirties with Graves disease.

This clonotype has a single count. This sequence is one base from a far larger clone and is likely a read error. This rearrangement joins TRBV7-9 to TRBJ2-5; 7 bases line up with TRBD2. CDR1 and CDR2 (germline): SEHNR, FQNEAQ (reference sequence). The V and J ends lost 5 bases and 1 base, in that order; junction bases with no gene match: 10. The CDR3 runs to 16 residues. The CDR3 DNA follows: TGTGCCAGCAGCCTCCCCCTGGGGGGGTTCCAAGAGACCCAGTACTTC. Amino acids: CASSLPLGGFQETQYF.

This chain uses TRBV12-3 or TRBV12-4 with TRBJ2-7; TRBD2 matches 10 bases. V trimming: 5 bases; J trimming: 2 bases; junction bases outside the gene matches: 6. The length of the CDR3 is 15 residues. CDR3 sequence (DNA): TGTGCCAGCAGTCTAGGACTAGCGGCCGCCTACGAGCAGTACTTC. Amino acid sequence: CASSLGLAAAYEQYF.

Many counts were recorded for this clonotype. The V gene is TRBV7-2, the J gene TRBJ2-1; 14 bases align to TRBD2. The V segment lost 6 bases and the J segment 8 bases; nucleotides outside the gene matches: 9. Germline CDR1 is SGHTA and CDR2 is FQGNSA. The CDR3 spans 16 residues. Here the CDR3 reads CASRPGTSGSWDEQFF. The CDR3 region has the DNA TGTGCCAGCAGACCTGGGACTAGCGGGAGTTGGGATGAGCAGTTCTTC.

The gene calls are TRBV27 and TRBJ2-7; 11 bases map to TRBD2. J lost 6 bases, V lost 4 bases, and 14 bases had no gene match. This CDR3 has 17 residues. Germline-derived CDR1 and CDR2 are MNHEY and SMNVEV (reference sequence). The CDR3 loop is CASSSYGRIAGGGEQYF. The DNA of the CDR3 is TGTGCCAGCAGTTCATACGGAAGAATAGCGGGAGGGGGCGAGCAGTACTTC.

This clonotype showed up many times. The chain uses TRBV12-3 or TRBV12-4 and TRBJ1-2, with D perhaps TRBD1 (5 bases). V shed 2 bases and J shed 4 bases, with 11 bases lying between them. The CDR3 consists of 14 residues. CDR3 amino acids: CASSLWGGSYGYTF. The DNA of the CDR3 is TGTGCCAGCAGTTTATGGGGCGGTTCCTATGGCTACACCTTC.

This clonotype has at least ten counts. The chain joins TRBV5-1 to TRBJ2-3; 8 bases are shared with TRBD1. The CDR3 length is 16 residues. Trimming cost V 4 bases and J 8 bases; bases outside gene matches: 15. Germline assignment: CDR1 SGHRS and CDR2 YFSETQ. CDR3 sequence (DNA): TGCGCCAGCAGCCACTCCCCGGACAGGGCTAAAGCTACGCAGTATTTT. Translated, it gives CASSHSPDRAKATQYF.

This clonotype was counted many times. The CDR3 DNA follows: TGTGCCAGCAGCTTAGGGTCTAGCCGGGTAGATACGCAGTATTTT. Its protein is CASSLGSSRVDTQYF. The chain uses TRBV11-1 and TRBJ2-3, with D possibly matching TRBD2 (5 bases). V lost 1 base and J 5 bases, leaving 13 bases between the germline ends. Germline loops: CDR1 SGHAT, CDR2 FQDESV (reference sequence). This CDR3 comprises 15 residues.

This clonotype was found a few times. The chain couples TRBV7-9 to TRBJ2-7; D possibly corresponds to TRBD1 (5 bases). The CDR3 totals 12 residues. Trimming left V 2 bases short and J 9 bases short, with 11 bases between. The germline gives CDR1 SEHNR, CDR2 FQNEAQ (reference sequence). CDR3 amino acids: CASSLKDMGQYF. The CDR3 bases are TGTGCCAGCAGCTTAAAGGACATGGGGCAGTACTTC.